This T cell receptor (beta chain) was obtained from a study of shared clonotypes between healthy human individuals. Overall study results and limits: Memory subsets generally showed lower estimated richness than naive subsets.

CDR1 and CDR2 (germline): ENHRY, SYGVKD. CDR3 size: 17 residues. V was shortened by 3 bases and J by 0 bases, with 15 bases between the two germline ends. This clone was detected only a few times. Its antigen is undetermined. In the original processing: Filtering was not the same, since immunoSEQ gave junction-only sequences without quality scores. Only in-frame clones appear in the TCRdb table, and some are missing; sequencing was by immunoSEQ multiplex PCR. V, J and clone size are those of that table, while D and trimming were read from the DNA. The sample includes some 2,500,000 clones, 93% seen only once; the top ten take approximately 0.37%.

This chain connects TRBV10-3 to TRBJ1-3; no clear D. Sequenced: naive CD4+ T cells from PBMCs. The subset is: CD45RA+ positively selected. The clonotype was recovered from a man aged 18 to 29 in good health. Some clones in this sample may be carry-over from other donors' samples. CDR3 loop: CAISDLPEGPSGNTIYF. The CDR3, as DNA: TGTGCCATCAGTGACCTTCCAGAGGGCCCCTCTGGAAACACCATATATTTT.